The next 10 T cell receptor beta chains were all read from a single sample in a study of T cell changes during pregnancy in multiple sclerosis. The assay was immunoSEQ multiplex PCR, and TCRdb's table has in-frame clones only and misses some. The sample has about 100,000 clones, about 94% seen once. The specimen was peripheral blood, collected before pregnancy. Source of these receptors: a female donor with multiple sclerosis, enrolled in a pregnancy study.

This chain links TRBV6-6 with TRBJ1-5, with 8 bases identical to TRBD1. V shed 7 bases and J 4 bases; nucleotides not matched to a gene: 9. This CDR3 is 15 amino acids long. Germline assignment: CDR1 MNHNY and CDR2 SVGAGI (reference sequence). The CDR3 sequence: CASKISGTGNQPQHF. The CDR3, as DNA: TGTGCCAGCAAGATCTCCGGGACAGGTAATCAGCCCCAGCATTTT.

J is TRBJ2-5 and V is TRBV18, with D tentatively TRBD2 (6 bases). Germline CDR1 reads KGHSH; CDR2 reads LQKENI. CDR3 length: 14 residues. V gave up 3 bases and J gave up 5 bases, with 13 bases separating them. The CDR3 region is CASSPGPGGETQYF. CDR3 nucleotides: TGTGCCAGCTCACCCGGACCCGGAGGGGAGACCCAGTACTTC.

This clone was observed a single time. The J gene is TRBJ2-7, the V gene TRBV14; a possible D gene is TRBD2 (7 bases). The CDR3 consists of 16 residues. Trimming shortened V by 0 bases and J by 4 bases, and 16 bases separated the two germline ends. Germline lookup yields CDR1 SGHDN and CDR2 FVKESK. The CDR3 spells CASSQDRQGGGYEQYF. The CDR3 coding sequence is TGTGCCAGCAGCCAAGATCGCCAGGGAGGGGGGTACGAGCAGTACTTC.

This chain joins TRBV18 and TRBJ2-1, with 14 bases fitting TRBD2. The CDR3 is made up of 22 amino acids. Germline-derived CDR1 and CDR2 are KGHSH and LQKENI. V was clipped by 3 bases and J by 7 bases; unmatched bases: 23. The CDR3 here is CASSPISGLGLAGEKGQNEQFF. Written as DNA, the CDR3 is TGTGCCAGCTCACCGATTAGTGGATTGGGACTAGCGGGAGAGAAGGGACAAAATGAGCAGTTCTTC. Full variable domain (outside the CDR3, taken from reference TRBV18 and TRBJ2-1): NAGVMQNPRHLVRRRGQEARLRCSPMKGHSHVYWYRQLPEEGLKFMVYLQKENIIDESGMPKERFSAEFPKEGPSILRIQQVVRGDSAAYFCASSPISGLGLAGEKGQNEQFFGPGTRLTVL.

CDR3 nucleotides: TGCGCCAGCAGCCAAGGACTAGCGGGAGCCTACGAGCAGTACTTC. Its translation: CASSQGLAGAYEQYF. This sequence joins TRBV4-3 and TRBJ2-7; TRBD2 agrees at 12 bases. V lost 1 base and J lost 2; bases outside the gene matches: 0. The CDR3 length is 15 residues. Germline V gives CDR1 LGHNA, CDR2 YSLEER.

This sequence joins TRBV27 and TRBJ2-1, with TRBD1 matching over 11 bases. In germline, CDR1 is MNHEY, CDR2 SMNVEV (reference sequence). The CDR3 covers 23 residues. V dropped 6 bases and J dropped 3; count of bases not matched to a gene: 28. CDR3 coding DNA: TGTGCCAGCAGGATGGCGGGACAGGGGGGGGCCTGGGCTCCGGGATCGAGCTACAATGAGCAGTTCTTC. This translates into CASRMAGQGGAWAPGSSYNEQFF.

V is TRBV5-1 and J is TRBJ2-5, with TRBD2 matching 7 bases. The germline V gene has CDR1 SGHRS and CDR2 YFSETQ. This CDR3 has 14 residues. V dropped 1 base and J dropped 1; count of bases not matched to a gene: 1. This chain's CDR3 is CASSLREGQETQYF. The CDR3 nucleotides read TGCGCCAGCAGCTTGAGGGAGGGCCAAGAGACCCAGTACTTC.

V usage is TRBV19 and J usage is TRBJ2-7; no reliable D call. The CDR3 is 15 residues long. The V and J ends lost 6 bases and 0 bases respectively, with 15 bases between them. Germline values: CDR1 LNHDA, CDR2 SQIVND (reference sequence). The CDR3 DNA reads as TGTGCCAGTAGCAAACAGCTATTGAGCTCCTACGAGCAGTACTTC. Amino acid sequence: CASSKQLLSSYEQYF.

The chain has TRBV13 and TRBJ2-1; D is perhaps TRBD2 (6 bases). Trimming stripped 5 bases from V and 7 bases from J, with 21 bases between. Germline-derived CDR1 and CDR2 are PRHDT and FYEKMQ (reference sequence). CDR3 length: 16 residues. This chain's CDR3 is CASSPNLAGLLNEQFF. The DNA of the CDR3 is TGTGCCAGCAGCCCAAACCTCGCGGGACTCTTAAATGAGCAGTTCTTC.

Concerning this clone itself: At the DNA level, this CDR3 is encoded by other sequences in the same sample as well. V usage is TRBV19 and J usage is TRBJ2-7, with 9 bases fitting TRBD2. Unmatched junction bases numbered 0, after V lost 3 bases and J lost 0 bases. The CDR3 length is 14 residues. Looked up from germline, CDR1 is LNHDA and CDR2 is SQIVND (reference sequence). CDR3 sequence: CASSISGSSYEQYF. CDR3 DNA: TGTGCCAGTAGTATTAGCGGGAGCTCCTACGAGCAGTACTTC.